The 2 T cell receptor beta chains below come from one sample, sequenced in a study of glioma-infiltrating T cells. The iRepertoire nested amplicon-rescue multiplex PCR amplified TCR alpha and beta CDR3s from RNA. TCRdb redid the calling of the multiplex PCR reads with MiXCR, one entry per CDR3 protein. The data hold under 200,000 distinct CDR3 sequences, with roughly 45% observed a single time. The sequencing sample was made of glioma tissue, nonneoplastic brain tissue, or PBMCs (not recorded which). Source of these receptors: a human donor with low-grade glioma or glioblastoma, undergoing nonglioma brain surgery, or in good health (not recorded which).

On this clonotype itself: Germline and junction disagree at one end, which may indicate a read error. The gene calls are TRBV20-1 and TRBJ2-5; 14 nucleotides line up with TRBD2. Germline V gene data show CDR1 as DFQATT and CDR2 as SNEGSKA (reference sequence). CDR3 length: 15 residues. CDR3 protein: CIAAPGLAGGEAQYF. The CDR3 DNA reads as TGCATTGCCGCTCCTGGACTAGCGGGAGGAGAGGCCCAGTACTTC.

As to this clonotype: One end of the junction varies from germline; a read error may be responsible. The V gene is TRBV2, the J gene TRBJ2-3; D possibly corresponds to TRBD2 (6 bases). Germline-derived CDR1 and CDR2 are SNHLY and FYNNEI. The CDR3 is 12 amino acids. The CDR3 protein is CASSRTGDTKYF. In DNA, the CDR3 is TGTGCCAGCAGTCGGACGGGAGATACGAAGTATTTT.